A selection of T cell receptor beta chains follows, all from one sample in a study of PD-1 blockade in mismatch repair-deficient tumors. This table comes from immunoSEQ multiplex PCR, and its TCRdb copy is limited to in-frame clones, with some not included. This sample carries under 50,000 clones, approximately 88% of them seen once, and the ten largest clones take around 1%. This sample comprised PBMCs, obtained around 38 weeks after starting pembrolizumab. These TCRs come from an adult with mismatch repair-deficient cancer. The CDR3 runs from the conserved cysteine through the conserved F or W. D genes are given only for firm matches. Size is stated for part of the rows, as once, few or many counts, or as a class when the clone is expanded.

J gene | clone size | D gene | V gene | CDR3 protein | CDR3 DNA
TRBJ2-7 | - | TRBD1 | TRBV29-1 | CSVTGGYEQYF | TGCAGCGTGACAGGGGGTTACGAGCAGTACTTC
TRBJ2-1 | - | - | TRBV4-2 | CASSQDRRGKQFF | TGTGCCAGCAGCCAAGATCGACGGGGGAAGCAGTTCTTC
TRBJ1-3 | - | - | TRBV7-2 | CASSLQASSGNTIYF | TGTGCCAGCAGCTTACAGGCGAGCTCTGGAAACACCATATATTTT
TRBJ2-3 | - | - | TRBV9 | CASSPTYWLAAQVADTQYF | TGTGCCAGCAGCCCAACATACTGGTTAGCGGCACAGGTCGCAGATACGCAGTATTTT
TRBJ2-3 | - | TRBD2 | TRBV10-1 | CASSESGTSGRRSTDTQYF | TGCGCCAGCAGTGAGTCGGGGACTAGCGGGAGGAGGAGCACAGATACGCAGTATTTT
TRBJ2-3 | - | - | TRBV21-1 | CASTPGAGDVDTQYF | TGTGCCAGCACCCCGGGGGCGGGAGATGTAGATACGCAGTATTTT
TRBJ2-3 | - | TRBD1 | TRBV4-2 | CASSQELAATGGHTQYF | TGTGCCAGCAGCCAAGAGTTGGCGGCCACAGGGGGACATACGCAGTATTTT
TRBJ2-7 | - | TRBD2 | TRBV5-1 | CASSLLSGSLEQYF | TGCGCCAGCAGCTTGCTTAGCGGGAGTCTCGAGCAGTACTTC
TRBJ1-4 | few | TRBD1 | TRBV15 | CATSRDLGQGGINEKLFF | TGTGCCACCAGCAGAGATCTGGGACAGGGTGGCATCAATGAAAAACTGTTTTTT
TRBJ2-1 | - | TRBD2 | TRBV28 | CASSQVGGVNEQFF | TGTGCCAGCAGCCAGGTGGGGGGGGTCAATGAGCAGTTCTTC
TRBJ1-2 | - | - | TRBV19 | CASMGRGFNYGYTF | TGTGCCAGTATGGGTCGGGGGTTTAACTATGGCTACACCTTC
TRBJ2-1 | medium-sized | - | TRBV7-3 | CASSLLSGEQFF | TGTGCCAGCAGCTTATTGAGCGGTGAGCAGTTCTTC
TRBJ2-1 | - | - | TRBV9 | CASSQRLVDNEQFF | TGTGCCAGCAGCCAGCGACTAGTGGACAATGAGCAGTTCTTC
TRBJ2-7 | few | - | TRBV28 | CASTKVALEQYF | TGTGCCAGCACCAAGGTAGCGCTCGAGCAGTACTTC
TRBJ1-2 | - | - | TRBV28 | CATGRGRLNYGYTF | TGTGCCACAGGGCGAGGTCGGCTCAACTATGGCTACACCTTC
TRBJ2-1 | once | - | TRBV9 | CASSPGGFSYNEQFF | TGTGCCAGCAGCCCCGGGGGATTTTCCTACAATGAGCAGTTCTTC
TRBJ2-3 | once | TRBD1 | TRBV14 | CASSPRDRGATWIPDTQYF | TGTGCCAGCAGCCCTCGGGACAGGGGCGCAACTTGGATCCCAGATACGCAGTATTTT
TRBJ2-5 | - | TRBD2 | TRBV7-6 | CASSYDLAGEETQYF | TGTGCCAGCAGCTACGACCTAGCGGGAGAAGAGACCCAGTACTTC
TRBJ2-1 | - | - | TRBV10-1 | CASSAGVGYNEQFF | TGCGCCAGCAGTGCGGGAGTGGGCTACAATGAGCAGTTCTTC
TRBJ2-5 | - | - | TRBV5-1 | CASSLTSPQETQYF | TGCGCCAGCAGCCTCACTAGTCCCCAAGAGACCCAGTACTTC
TRBJ2-3 | - | TRBD1 | TRBV5-1 | CASSPGQGVDTQYF | TGCGCCAGCAGCCCAGGACAGGGGGTGGATACGCAGTATTTT
TRBJ2-3 | - | - | TRBV5-4 | CASSSRRGPTDTQYF | TGTGCCAGCAGCTCCCGGAGGGGACCCACAGATACGCAGTATTTT